Below, 24 T cell receptor beta chains from the same sample are listed, as sequenced in a study of T cell clonality in common variable immunodeficiency. TCRdb's table, derived via immunoSEQ multiplex PCR, lists solely in-frame clones and lacks some. The sample yields under 40,000 clones, without any singletons. The sample consisted of peripheral blood mononuclear cells. These receptors were obtained from a person aged 18-69 years in good health.

This clone has a count of ten or more. The read ends 3 residues early relative to the CDR3; the germline J gene fills the gap. The chain couples TRBV13 to TRBJ2-2; 7 bases are a match to TRBD1. Germline V CDR1 and CDR2: PRHDT, FYEKMQ (reference sequence). This CDR3 comprises 14 residues. Trimming took 5 bases from V and 2 from J; bases not matched to a gene: 2. The sequenced CDR3 bases are TGTGCCAGCAGCGGACAGGAAAACACCGGGGAG. It codes for CASSGQENTGE. The entire CDR3 sequence reads CASSGQENTGELFF. Supplemented by reference TRBV13 and TRBJ2-2, the full variable domain reads AAGVIQSPRHLIKEKRETATLKCYPIPRHDTVYWYQQGPGQDPQFLISFYEKMQSDKGSIPDRFSAQQFSDYHSELNMSSLELGDSALYFCASSGQENTGELFFGEGSRLTVL.

The table lists this clone with many counts. The read is 3 residues too short to cover the CDR3 end, so that end is filled in from the germline J gene. The rearrangement links TRBV12-3 or TRBV12-4 to TRBJ2-3; a weak D match, TRBD2 (6 bases). The CDR3 loop spans 15 amino acids. Deletions cut 1 base from V and 6 bases from J, with 14 bases between. Here the CDR3 reads CASSLGDLVADTQYF. The sequenced CDR3 bases are TGTGCCAGCAGTTTAGGGGACTTGGTTGCGGATACG.

There are many counts of this clone. Read sequence stops 3 residues before the CDR3 end, and the germline J gene provides the missing end. The gene calls are TRBV18 and TRBJ2-3; D ambiguous. The germline V and J ends were trimmed by 2 bases and 2 bases, with 11 bases remaining between them. Germline values: CDR1 KGHSH, CDR2 LQKENI. This CDR3 comprises 15 residues. Partial CDR3 DNA: TGTGCCAGCTCACCAGTACAGACCCCCACAGATACG. As protein: CASSPVQTPTDT. The full CDR3 protein reads CASSPVQTPTDTQYF.

This clone was picked up many times. The read falls 3 residues short of the CDR3 end, and the missing part is taken from the germline J gene. The rearrangement joins TRBV29-1 to TRBJ2-7, with D possibly matching TRBD1 (6 bases). The germline V gene has CDR1 SQVTM and CDR2 ANQGSEA. The ends were cut back, 6 bases at V and 4 bases at J, with 19 bases in the middle. The CDR3 runs 14 residues. The sequenced part of the CDR3 DNA is TGCAGCGTCACAGGGTCCCTGGCCCCTTACGAG. It translates to CSVTGSLAPYE. The CDR3 in its entirety is CSVTGSLAPYEQYF.

This clone was seen repeatedly, ten times or more. The read ends 3 residues early relative to the CDR3; the germline J gene fills the gap. This chain connects TRBV7-9 to TRBJ2-1; no definite D call. Germline V CDR1 and CDR2: SEHNR, FQNEAQ (reference sequence). Trimming stripped 5 bases from V and 2 bases from J, with 13 bases between. The CDR3 runs to 15 residues. The CDR3 sequence: CASSPPVPAYNEQFF. The sequenced part of the CDR3 DNA is TGTGCCAGCAGCCCTCCTGTTCCGGCCTACAATGAG. Using reference TRBV7-9 and TRBJ2-1 for the parts outside the CDR3, the full variable domain is DTGVSQNPRHKITKRGQNVTFRCDPISEHNRLYWYRQTLGQGPEFLTYFQNEAQLEKSRLLSDRFSAERPKGSFSTLEIQRTEQGDSAMYLCASSPPVPAYNEQFFGPGTRLTVL.

This clone was seen at least ten times. With the read ending 3 residues before the CDR3 end, the germline J gene is used to fill in that end. The chain employs TRBV16 and TRBJ2-7; D gene uncertain. Between the trimmed V and J ends, which lost 2 bases and 5 bases, there was a span of 7 bases. Per the germline V gene, CDR1 is KGHSY and CDR2 is FQNENV. This CDR3 comprises 12 residues. The CDR3 loop reads CASSQNFNEQYF. The CDR3 bases that were read are TGTGCCAGCAGCCAAAATTTTAACGAG.

This clone was seen at least ten times. With the read ending 3 residues before the CDR3 end, the germline J gene is used to fill in that end. V gene TRBV2 combines with J gene TRBJ1-1; tentative D call: TRBD1 (6 bases). This CDR3 has 15 residues. V was cut by 7 bases and J by 0 bases, with 15 bases left in between. Germline V gene lookup returns CDR1 SNHLY and CDR2 FYNNEI. The CDR3 loop is CASTPRGHLNTEAFF. CDR3 bases read: TGTGCCAGCACGCCCAGGGGACACCTGAACACTGAA.

This clone was recorded many times. The read falls 3 residues short of the CDR3 end, and the missing part is taken from the germline J gene. The chain uses TRBV19 and TRBJ2-3, with D perhaps TRBD1 (5 bases). Trimming stripped 3 bases from V and 2 bases from J, with 15 bases between. There are 16 residues in the CDR3. Germline CDR1 reads LNHDA; CDR2 reads SQIVND (reference sequence). Here the CDR3 reads CASSIEQGWYTDTQYF. The covered CDR3 bases are TGTGCCAGTAGTATTGAGCAGGGTTGGTACACAGATACG. The whole variable domain, remainder taken from reference TRBV19 and TRBJ2-3, is DGGITQSPKYLFRKEGQNVTLSCEQNLNHDAMYWYRQDPGQGLRLIYYSQIVNDFQKGDIAEGYSVSREKKESFPLTVTSAQKNPTAFYLCASSIEQGWYTDTQYFGPGTRLTVL.

This clone was picked up many times. One junction end does not reproduce the germline sequence, and a read error may be involved. The read ends 3 residues shy of where the CDR3 ends; the end is completed using the germline J gene. The chain links TRBV4-2 to TRBJ2-3, with TRBD1 matching over 9 bases. The CDR3 is 15 residues long. CDR1 and CDR2 from the germline V gene are LGHNA and YNFKEQ. CDR3 bases read: TGCGCCAGCAGCCAAGTTGGACAGGGGACAGATACG. Amino acid sequence: CASSQVGQGTDT. The complete CDR3 sequence is CASSQVGQGTDTQYF.

This clone was recorded many times. The CDR3 end is not reached by the read, which stops 3 residues before it; the germline J gene fills it in. The V and J genes are TRBV7-3 and TRBJ2-7; 8 bases align to TRBD2. Germline CDR1 is SGHTA and CDR2 is FQGTGA. Losses at the gene ends were 5 bases for V and 5 bases for J; bases not matched to a gene: 5. The CDR3 length is 13 residues. The CDR3 spells CASSMGLVDEQYF. The sequenced part of the CDR3 DNA is TGTGCCAGCAGCATGGGACTAGTCGACGAG.

Ten or more counts support this clone. The sequenced fragment ends 3 residues before the CDR3 boundary, so the rest is inferred from the germline J gene. This sequence joins TRBV9 and TRBJ2-1; tentatively, D is TRBD2 (5 bases). The CDR3 extends over 14 amino acids. V shed 0 bases and J shed 4 bases, with 8 bases lying between them. Looked up from germline, CDR1 is SGDLS and CDR2 is YYNGEE. CDR3 protein: CASSVEDSYNEQFF. CDR3 DNA, as far as it was read: TGTGCCAGCAGCGTAGAGGACTCATACAATGAG. Using reference TRBV9 and TRBJ2-1 for the parts outside the CDR3, the full variable domain is DSGVTQTPKHLITATGQRVTLRCSPRSGDLSVYWYQQSLDQGLQFLIQYYNGEERAKGNILERFSAQQFPDLHSELNLSSLELGDSALYFCASSVEDSYNEQFFGPGTRLTVL.

This clone was seen ten or more times. The read gets to within 3 residues of the CDR3 end, and the germline J gene fills in the rest. The chain uses TRBV20-1 and TRBJ1-2, with a tentative D call TRBD1 (6 bases). This CDR3 spans 12 amino acids. V was clipped by 5 bases and J by 7 bases, with 14 bases between them. Germline V gives CDR1 DFQATT, CDR2 SNEGSKA (reference sequence). CDR3 in amino acids: CSAGQIVSGYTF. The part of the CDR3 DNA that was read is TGCAGTGCTGGACAGATTGTTAGTGGC.

Many counts were recorded for this clone. The CDR3 is cut off 3 residues early in the read; its end comes from the germline J gene. The chain combines TRBV4-2 with TRBJ1-3, with D maybe TRBD1 (5 bases). The CDR3 runs to 16 residues. Germline-derived CDR1 and CDR2 are LGHNA and YNFKEQ. Trimming took 0 bases from V and 4 from J, leaving 13 bases between them. CDR3 DNA, as far as it was read: TGTGCCAGCAGCCAAGACGGGCAGGGCTTCGGAAACACC. Encoded protein: CASSQDGQGFGNT. The whole CDR3 sequence reads CASSQDGQGFGNTIYF.

In its sample, this clone was seen many times. The read ends 3 residues shy of where the CDR3 ends; the end is completed using the germline J gene. The rearrangement links TRBV29-1 to TRBJ2-1, with unresolved D. In germline, CDR1 is SQVTM, CDR2 ANQGSEA. V lost 0 bases to trimming and J lost 0 bases, with 12 bases between them. The CDR3 totals 16 residues. This CDR3 is CSVEDVLLSSYNEQFF. The sequenced CDR3 bases are TGCAGCGTTGAAGATGTTCTACTCTCCTCCTACAATGAG.

This clone was detected many times. The CDR3 extends 3 residues past the end of the read, so its final part is completed from the germline J gene. The chain uses TRBV20-1 and TRBJ2-3; 11 nucleotides align to TRBD2. V lost 3 bases, J lost 6 bases, and 5 bases stayed unmatched. The CDR3 sequence is 14 residues long. CDR1 and CDR2 (germline): DFQATT, SNEGSKA (reference sequence). The covered CDR3 bases are TGCAGTGCTAGGATGGCTAGCGGGGGGGATACG. Protein sequence: CSARMASGGDT. The complete CDR3 sequence is CSARMASGGDTQYF.

This clone has ten or more counts. The CDR3 end falls 3 residues outside the read, so it is completed with the germline J gene. The chain has TRBV5-1 and TRBJ1-1; the match to TRBD1 covers 10 bases. Germline CDR1 SGHRS, CDR2 YFSETQ. CDR3 length: 15 amino acids. J lost 1 base, V lost 4 bases, and 4 bases had no gene match. CDR3 residues: CASSRDRGGNTEAFF. The DNA read from the CDR3 is TGCGCCAGCAGCAGGGACAGGGGCGGGAACACTGAA.

Many counts were recorded for this clone. The CDR3 end is not reached by the read, which stops 3 residues before it; the germline J gene fills it in. This chain joins TRBV4-2 and TRBJ2-5; D may be TRBD2 (5 bases). V lost 0 bases and J lost 2, with 13 bases in between. The CDR3 length is 16 residues. In germline, CDR1 is LGHNA, CDR2 YNFKEQ. CDR3 bases read: TGTGCCAGCAGCCAAGAAAGCTGGAGAGGGCAAGAGACC. Encoded protein: CASSQESWRGQET. The full CDR3 protein is CASSQESWRGQETQYF.

This clone was detected ten times or more. The observed sequence ends 3 residues before the CDR3 terminus, with the missing tail filled in from the germline J gene. J is TRBJ2-7 and V is TRBV29-1, with D tentatively TRBD2 (6 bases). V dropped 7 bases and J dropped 6 bases, with 22 bases sitting between them. From germline, CDR1 is SQVTM and CDR2 ANQGSEA. The CDR3 contains 14 residues. The sequenced CDR3 bases are TGCAGCGCTGGCGGCGGGGAATTTGGTCGCGAG. It encodes CSAGGGEFGRE. The CDR3 in its entirety is CSAGGGEFGREQYF.

Worth noting for this clone: The read gets to within 3 residues of the CDR3 end, and the germline J gene fills in the rest. This sequence joins TRBV25-1 and TRBJ2-5; 9 positions match TRBD1. Germline-derived CDR1 and CDR2 are MGHDK and SYGVNS. This CDR3 has 15 amino acids. The V gene end was trimmed by 4 bases and the J gene end by 4 bases; junction bases not matched to a gene: 7. CDR3 residues: CASSAPTGGVETQYF. CDR3 DNA (partial): TGTGCCAGCAGTGCCCCGACAGGGGGAGTAGAGACC. The variable domain in full, with the rest retrieved from reference TRBV25-1 and TRBJ2-5, is EADIYQTPRYLVIGTGKKITLECSQTMGHDKMYWYQQDPGMELHLIHYSYGVNSTEKGDLSSESTVSRIRTEHFPLTLESARPSHTSQYLCASSAPTGGVETQYFGPGTRLLVL.

Many counts were recorded for this clone. CDR3 protein: CASSLTGDYGYTF. The sequenced CDR3 bases are TGTGCCAGCAGCTTAACAGGGGACTATGGC. The chain joins TRBV7-2 to TRBJ1-2, with 7 nucleotides matching TRBD1. The CDR3 goes on 3 residues after the read ends, and that part is filled in from the germline J gene. The V gene's germline CDR1 is SGHTA and CDR2 FQGNSA. After removal of 2 bases from V and 3 bases from J, the junction contained 0 bases not matched to a gene. The CDR3 extends over 13 amino acids.

This clone was counted many times. The CDR3 protein is CASSRTASVAVAFF. CDR3 DNA (partial): TGTGCCAGCAGTAGGACAGCCTCAGTCGCCGTT. The V call is TRBV7-9, the J call TRBJ1-1; D may be TRBD1 (6 bases). The read comes to an end 3 residues before the CDR3 does, leaving the germline J gene to fill in the end. CDR1 and CDR2 from the germline V gene are SEHNR and FQNEAQ (reference sequence). This CDR3 spans 14 amino acids.

This clone has a count of ten or more. The junction and the germline gene differ at one end; a read error may be behind it. The read terminates 3 residues before the CDR3 end, so the remaining end is supplied by the germline J gene. This chain uses TRBV4-2 with TRBJ2-1, with TRBD2 matching over 10 bases. The CDR3 runs to 16 residues. The germline V gene has CDR1 LGHNA and CDR2 YNFKEQ. This chain's CDR3 is CASSQELAGVYNEQFF. CDR3 bases read: TGCGCCAGCAGCCAAGAGCTAGCGGGAGTCTACAATGAG.

This clone was seen more than once but under ten times. Coverage ceases 3 residues before the CDR3 finishes, and the germline J gene fills in the end. Other DNA sequences in this specimen translate into the identical CDR3. The rearrangement links TRBV18 to TRBJ2-5; the match to TRBD2 covers 10 bases. Germline CDR1 reads KGHSH; CDR2 reads LQKENI. V lost 6 bases to trimming and J lost 5 bases; unmatched junction nucleotides: 15. The CDR3 runs 17 residues. Incomplete CDR3 DNA: TGTGCCAGCTCCCCCCCCATTCTCGAAGCGGGGGGGGAGACC. This codes for CASSPPILEAGGET. The full-length CDR3 reads as CASSPPILEAGGETQYF.

This clone occurred many times. The sequenced fragment ends 3 residues before the CDR3 boundary, so the rest is inferred from the germline J gene. This chain links TRBV2 with TRBJ2-3; D not resolved. This CDR3 has 13 amino acids. Trimming took 4 bases from V and 3 from J, leaving 8 bases between them. The germline CDR1 and CDR2 sequences are SNHLY and FYNNEI. CDR3 region: CASSVEGTDTQYF. The CDR3 bases that were read are TGTGCCAGCAGTGTTGAAGGGACAGATACG.